By share, the clone carrying this T cell receptor beta chain ranks as medium-sized. In the authors' methods: A classifier for distant metastasis in papillary thyroid cancer was constructed using CDR3 differences observed across clinicopathological groups. Using MiXCR, TCRdb re-called clones from the PCR reads. Here the V and J calls rest on TCRdb's processing, not on the authors' analysis. The sample yields under 60,000 clones, 22% seen once. Germline V gene data show CDR1 as MNHEY and CDR2 as SVGAGI. J gave up 5 bases and V 0 bases, and 7 bases lay outside the gene matches. The CDR3 runs 17 residues. The sample is drawn from a study of metastatic and nonmetastatic thyroid tumors. Background on the study: Both malignant and benign thyroid patients supplied peripheral blood and tumor or nodule tissue samples, across which the repertoires of these patients were then compared.

Thyroid surgery took place with no prior treatment in any patient. V gene TRBV6-5 combines with J gene TRBJ1-6, with 7 bases identical to TRBD1. The material sequenced was blood. The TCR sequence derives from a male donor with papillary thyroid cancer or a benign thyroid nodule (not recorded which). Some clones in this sample may be carry-over from other donors' samples. CDR3 region: CASSYSGNRGNNSPLHF. The CDR3 nucleotides read TGTGCCAGCAGTTACTCTGGGAACAGGGGAAATAATTCACCCCTCCACTTT.